The rows below give T cell receptor beta chains drawn from one sample of a study of blood T cell repertoires in COVID-19. TCRdb keeps only in-frame clones here, not all; method: immunoSEQ multiplex PCR. The sample gives 250,000 to 300,000 clones, around 85% of which show up once; roughly 4.6% is in the top ten. Source material: peripheral blood. Receptors were obtained from a middle-aged man with active or convalescent COVID-19. Each CDR3 is given with its conserved first and last residue. The order of the fields is J gene, V gene, clone size, CDR3 protein. Where a row states a size, it is once, few, many or the class of an expanded clone; other rows omit it.

>TRBJ2-1|TRBV27|NA
CASNPELGGTRVGNEQFF
>TRBJ2-1|TRBV6-5|NA
CASRPARGINEQFF
>TRBJ1-2|TRBV18|NA
CASSSSRGTNYGYTF
>TRBJ1-5|TRBV6-1|NA
CASSEVGRVNQPQHF
>TRBJ2-2|TRBV30|NA
CAWRLAGATGELFF
>TRBJ1-3|TRBV28|once
CASSIWAGDGNTIYF
>TRBJ2-5|TRBV6-2/TRBV6-3|NA
CASSYALETQYF
>TRBJ2-1|TRBV9|once
CASSTASGTSPWDEQFF
>TRBJ1-2|TRBV5-6|few
CASSMFAASGRGRFYGYTF
>TRBJ2-3|TRBV5-1|few
CASSPTGLADTQYF
>TRBJ2-5|TRBV5-1|NA
CASSSTGSETQYF
>TRBJ2-7|TRBV5-1|NA
CASSLDGQGAGYEQYF
>TRBJ2-1|TRBV10-2|NA
CASSESTLGMRETNNEQFF
>TRBJ1-2|TRBV25-1|NA
CASSATGGVYGYTF
>TRBJ1-2|TRBV6-5|NA
CATQTEASAYTF
>TRBJ2-1|TRBV9|NA
CASSPMPGLAAYNEQFF
>TRBJ1-3|TRBV28|NA
CASTRDRGAGNTIYF